This TCR beta chain was found in a study of cytomegalovirus exposure and HLA in healthy donors. Study at large: A prior study identified 117 million unique TCR beta sequences from roughly 180 million T cells. The study placed approximately 80% of its roughly 430 genotyped donors in the Caucasian-associated ancestry cluster.

As to this clone: Its antigen is not known.

Primers for the PCR totalled 60 Vbeta and 13 Jbeta. The table came from immunoSEQ multiplex PCR; TCRdb's copy has only in-frame clones and leaves some out. The repertoire holds fewer than 120,000 clones, around 86% seen once, with around 1.9% in the top ten. Study results and caveats: A later examination showed that TCR association rates differed by HLA locus, with DRB1 most and HLA-C fewest.

Trimming took 6 bases from V and 0 from J, leaving 9 bases between them. The V gene's germline CDR1 is MNHNY and CDR2 SVGAGI (reference sequence). The CDR3 is made up of 14 amino acids. This sequence joins TRBV6-6 and TRBJ1-3; D gene uncertain. This TCR was recovered from a man in his forties in good health and CMV-seronegative. Sequencing input: PBMCs. The CDR3 nucleotides are TGTGCCAGCAGCGTAGACAACTCTGGAAACACCATATATTTT. It codes for CASSVDNSGNTIYF.